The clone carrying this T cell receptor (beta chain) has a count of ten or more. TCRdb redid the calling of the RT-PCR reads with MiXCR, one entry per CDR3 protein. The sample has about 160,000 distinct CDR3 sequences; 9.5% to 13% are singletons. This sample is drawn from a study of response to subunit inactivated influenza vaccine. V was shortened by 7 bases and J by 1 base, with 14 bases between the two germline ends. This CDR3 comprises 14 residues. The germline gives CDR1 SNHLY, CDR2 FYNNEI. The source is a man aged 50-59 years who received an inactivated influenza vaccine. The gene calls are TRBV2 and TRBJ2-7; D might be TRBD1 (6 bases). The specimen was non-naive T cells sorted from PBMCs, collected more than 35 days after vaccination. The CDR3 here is CASNPGGGSYEQYF. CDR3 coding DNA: TGTGCCAGCAACCCTGGGGGCGGTTCCTACGAGCAGTACTTC.